What follows are 20 T cell receptor beta chains derived from one specimen sequenced in a study of blood T cell repertoires in COVID-19. The protocol was immunoSEQ multiplex PCR, while the TCRdb copy is restricted to in-frame clones and leaves out a portion. The sample holds 200,000 to 250,000 clones, approximately 80% seen once. The source material was PBMCs or T cells enriched from blood (not recorded which). The receptors were gathered from a woman aged 45 to 65 with acute COVID-19.

The chain links TRBV12-5 to TRBJ1-4, with D possibly matching TRBD1 (5 bases). V dropped 0 bases and J dropped 1 base, with 18 bases sitting between them. CDR1 and CDR2 (germline): LGHNT, FRNRAP. The CDR3 sequence is 19 residues long. The CDR3 loop is CASGLVQVGSKRTNEKLFF. Here the CDR3 DNA reads TGTGCTAGTGGTTTGGTACAGGTCGGCAGTAAAAGAACTAATGAAAAACTGTTTTTT.

The rearrangement uses TRBV5-1 and TRBJ1-1; D gene ambiguous. The CDR3 covers 14 residues. Deletions cut 4 bases from V and 2 bases from J, with 12 bases between. Germline lookup yields CDR1 SGHRS and CDR2 YFSETQ. The CDR3 spells CASSVDRSNTEAFF. CDR3 sequence (DNA): TGCGCCAGCAGCGTGGATAGATCTAACACTGAAGCTTTCTTT.

The chain links TRBV5-4 to TRBJ2-3, with D hard to call. Trimming removed 0 bases from V and 3 bases from J, with 8 bases in between. Germline loops: CDR1 SGHNT, CDR2 YYREEE (reference sequence). CDR3 size: 14 residues. The CDR3 protein is CASSLEYLTDTQYF. In nucleotides, the CDR3 is TGTGCCAGCAGCTTGGAATATCTGACAGATACGCAGTATTTT.

This clone has only a few counts. This rearrangement joins TRBV28 to TRBJ1-2, with D unclear. The germline gives CDR1 MDHEN, CDR2 SYDVKM. The CDR3 has 15 residues. V lost 4 bases and J lost 0, with 12 bases in between. As DNA, the CDR3 is TGTGCCAGCAGTTCCCGGTTGGGCGCTAACTATGGCTACACCTTC. Residues: CASSSRLGANYGYTF.

The chain links TRBV29-1 to TRBJ2-7; 16 nucleotides agree with TRBD2. Germline V CDR1 and CDR2: SQVTM, ANQGSEA. V gave up 7 bases and J gave up 6 bases; unmatched junction bases: 9. This CDR3 spans 15 amino acids. CDR3 DNA sequence: TGCAGCGGCGCCGGGACTAGCGGGGGGGCCTCCGAGCAGTACTTC. This gives the protein CSGAGTSGGASEQYF.

In the case of this clone: Other nucleotide sequences in the sample specify the same CDR3. The rearrangement joins TRBV29-1 to TRBJ2-7, with 8 nucleotides matching TRBD1. The germline CDR1 and CDR2 sequences are SQVTM and ANQGSEA. The CDR3 runs 12 residues. V lost 6 bases, J lost 3 bases, and 4 bases stayed unmatched. CDR3 protein: CSVDTGGYEQYF. CDR3 coding DNA: TGCAGCGTGGATACAGGGGGCTACGAGCAGTACTTC.

The V and J genes are TRBV6-5 and TRBJ1-2; D remains unclear. Trimming cost V 0 bases and J 9 bases, with 8 bases left between them. CDR3 length: 12 amino acids. From germline, CDR1 is MNHEY and CDR2 SVGAGI. The CDR3 DNA sequence: TGTGCCAGCAGTTACTCCGGGGATCGCTACACCTTC. This sequence encodes CASSYSGDRYTF.

The V call is TRBV5-6, the J call TRBJ2-2; TRBD1 matches at 8 bases. CDR1 is SGHDT, CDR2 YYEEEE, per germline. The CDR3 covers 14 residues. Germline trimming cut 4 bases from V and 7 bases from J; bases unmatched to any gene: 6. CDR3 nucleotide sequence: TGTGCCAGCAGCAGGACAGGGTCCCGCGGGGAGCTGTTTTTT. It codes for CASSRTGSRGELFF.

In its sample, this clone was seen a few times. The chain combines TRBV19 with TRBJ2-2; 7 bases line up with TRBD2. This CDR3 region has 12 residues. Losses at the gene ends were 1 base for V and 13 bases for J; bases not matched to a gene: 3. Germline loops: CDR1 LNHDA, CDR2 SQIVND (reference sequence). The CDR3 reads CASSIGTSWLFF. The CDR3 DNA sequence: TGTGCCAGTAGTATAGGGACTAGTTGGCTGTTTTTT.

The chain recombines TRBV20-1 with TRBJ1-3; TRBD1 might be the D (5 bases). The germline V and J ends were trimmed by 3 bases and 4 bases, with 10 bases remaining between them. The length of the CDR3 is 13 residues. Germline assignment: CDR1 DFQATT and CDR2 SNEGSKA (reference sequence). The CDR3, as DNA: TGCAGTGCTAGTTATAGGGGAGGAAACACCATATATTTT. This translates into CSASYRGGNTIYF.

This clone was recorded a few times. The V and J genes are TRBV29-1 and TRBJ2-7; D gene unclear. The CDR3 consists of 12 residues. Germline assignment: CDR1 SQVTM and CDR2 ANQGSEA. V gave up 7 bases and J gave up 7 bases, with 17 bases separating them. The CDR3: CSARAGNREQYF. The CDR3 nucleotides are TGCAGCGCGAGAGCAGGAAATCGAGAGCAGTACTTC.

The CDR3 DNA sequence: TGTGCCAGCAGTCTACGGGGGGGGGCTCAACAGCCCCAGCATTTT. This gives the protein CASSLRGGAQQPQHF. This chain joins TRBV6-5 and TRBJ1-5; the D gene is possibly TRBD1 (6 bases). Germline V lookup: CDR1 MNHEY, CDR2 SVGAGI. The germline V and J ends were trimmed by 5 bases and 7 bases, with 18 bases remaining between them. This CDR3 region has 15 residues.

This chain links TRBV18 with TRBJ2-3, with D unclear. This CDR3 has 14 residues. Germline V CDR1 and CDR2: KGHSH, LQKENI. V was shortened by 2 bases and J by 6 bases, with 12 bases between the two germline ends. Written as DNA, the CDR3 is TGTGCCAGCTCACCAGGAGAGAGTGCGGATACGCAGTATTTT. Amino acid sequence: CASSPGESADTQYF.

The genes are TRBV9 and TRBJ2-2, with TRBD2 identical over 10 bases. This CDR3 is 15 amino acids long. The germline V gene encodes CDR1 SGDLS and CDR2 YYNGEE. The V gene end was trimmed by 3 bases and the J gene end by 7 bases; junction bases not matched to a gene: 6. The CDR3 spells CASSGHSGGLGELFF. As DNA, the CDR3 is TGTGCCAGCAGCGGTCATAGCGGGGGGCTCGGGGAGCTGTTTTTT.

The V and J genes are TRBV2 and TRBJ2-3; D ambiguous. The CDR3 totals 12 residues. The ends were cut back, 3 bases at V and 2 bases at J, with 3 bases in the middle. Germline V gene sequence: CDR1 SNHLY, CDR2 FYNNEI. In DNA form, the CDR3 reads TGTGCCAGCAGTGATAACACAGATACGCAGTATTTT. Amino acids: CASSDNTDTQYF.

The J gene is TRBJ1-4, the V gene TRBV7-8; D is ambiguous. V lost 7 bases and J lost 7, with 19 bases in between. CDR1 is SGHVS, CDR2 FQNEAQ, per germline. This CDR3 comprises 15 residues. Here the CDR3 reads CASKSSAALGEKLFF. The DNA of the CDR3 is TGTGCCAGCAAATCGAGCGCAGCCCTGGGTGAAAAACTGTTTTTT. The variable domain in full, completed from reference TRBV7-8 and TRBJ1-4, reads GAGVSQSPRYKVAKRGQDVALRCDPISGHVSLFWYQQALGQGPEFLTYFQNEAQLDKSGLPSDRFFAERPEGSVSTLKIQRTQQEDSAVYLCASKSSAALGEKLFFGSGTQLSVL.

This sequence joins TRBV5-1 and TRBJ2-4, with D unclear. The CDR3 consists of 15 residues. The germline V and J ends were trimmed by 4 bases and 2 bases, with 13 bases remaining between them. Germline CDR1 is SGHRS and CDR2 is YFSETQ. As DNA, the CDR3 is TGCGCCAGCAGCGCAAATACAGCTACCAAAAACATTCAGTACTTC. Translated, it gives CASSANTATKNIQYF.

V and J are TRBV27 and TRBJ1-5, with 8 bases matching TRBD1. Per the germline V gene, CDR1 is MNHEY and CDR2 is SMNVEV (reference sequence). V lost 4 bases to trimming and J lost 6 bases; unmatched junction nucleotides: 5. CDR3 length: 14 amino acids. The CDR3 DNA is TGTGCCAGCAGTTGGACAGGGCGCGGTCAGCCCCAGCATTTT. It translates to CASSWTGRGQPQHF.

J is TRBJ2-7 and V is TRBV18, with D hard to call. The CDR3 runs to 14 residues. V dropped 2 bases and J dropped 6 bases, with 14 bases sitting between them. CDR1 is KGHSH and CDR2 is LQKENI in the germline V gene. The CDR3 DNA follows: TGTGCCAGCTCACCAGGGCTCCAGTTCGCCGAGCAGTACTTC. It yields the protein CASSPGLQFAEQYF.

The chain carries TRBV28 and TRBJ2-5; no definite D call. The CDR3 loop spans 13 amino acids. V lost 5 bases, J lost 5 bases, and 12 bases lay in between. Per germline, CDR1 MDHEN and CDR2 SYDVKM. The CDR3 is CASSPQWRETQYF. In DNA, the CDR3 is TGTGCCAGCAGTCCCCAGTGGCGGGAGACCCAGTACTTC.